Listed here are 8 T cell receptor beta chains from one sample, sequenced in a study of identical twins. Via MiXCR, TCRdb re-called the 5' RACE reads, giving one row per CDR3 protein. The sample gives 540,000 or so distinct CDR3 sequences, around 24% of which show up once; around 0.47% is in the top ten. These data also featured in a second study, about yellow fever vaccine responses in identical twins.

Sequencing was performed on CD4+ T cells sorted from blood. The origin of the receptors is a woman younger than 30 in good health.

As for this clonotype: Sequence at one end of the junction differs from germline and may be a read error. The gene calls are TRBV5-1 and TRBJ2-2; TRBD2 matches 9 bases. Germline values: CDR1 SGHRS, CDR2 YFSETQ. CDR3 length: 15 amino acids. CDR3 in DNA: TGCGCCAGCAGCTTAAGCGGGGGGAACATCGGGGAGCTGTTTTTT. The encoded protein is CASSLSGGNIGELFF. Complete variable domain (other parts from reference TRBV5-1 and TRBJ2-2): KAGVTQTPRYLIKTRGQQVTLSCSPISGHRSVSWYQQTPGQGLQFLFEYFSETQRNKGNFPGRFSGRQFSNSRSEMNVSTLELGDSALYLCASSLSGGNIGELFFGEGSRLTVL.

This clonotype was detected a few times. CDR3 loop: CASSSLAGVAIQYF. The CDR3 DNA follows: TGTGCCAGCAGCTCACTAGCGGGAGTCGCTATTCAGTACTTC. The chain joins TRBV7-2 to TRBJ2-4, with TRBD2 matching 11 bases. This CDR3 comprises 14 residues. Unmatched junction bases numbered 6, after V lost 4 bases and J lost 10 bases. The germline V gene encodes CDR1 SGHTA and CDR2 FQGNSA.

This clonotype was recorded many times. CDR3 protein: CASSLALGYEQYF. CDR3 coding DNA: TGTGCCAGCAGCCTAGCGTTGGGGTACGAGCAGTACTTC. The V gene is TRBV12-3 or TRBV12-4, the J gene TRBJ2-7, with TRBD2 as a possible D gene (6 bases). This CDR3 region has 13 residues. Trimming removed 6 bases at V and 4 bases at J, with 13 bases between.

This clonotype occurred a few times. The chain carries TRBV12-3 or TRBV12-4 and TRBJ2-2; 13 bases are shared with TRBD2. V was clipped by 5 bases and J by 6 bases; unmatched bases: 9. The CDR3 is 17 amino acids. The CDR3 here is CASSPLTSGRIPGELFF. CDR3 in DNA: TGTGCCAGCAGTCCTTTGACTAGCGGGAGGATCCCCGGGGAGCTGTTTTTT.

This clonotype turned up a few times. Germline and junction disagree at one end, which may indicate a read error. The V and J genes are TRBV20-1 and TRBJ2-1; 13 bases fit TRBD2. Germline CDR1 and CDR2: DFQATT and SNEGSKA (reference sequence). The CDR3 sequence is 17 residues long. CDR3 loop: CCAPHSPGLAGSYEQFF. DNA for the CDR3: TGCTGTGCTCCGCATAGTCCGGGACTAGCGGGATCTTATGAGCAGTTCTTC.

The chain combines TRBV27 with TRBJ1-5, with TRBD1 matching 8 bases. This CDR3 contains 16 residues. From germline, CDR1 is MNHEY and CDR2 SMNVEV (reference sequence). V lost 5 bases, J lost 2 bases, and 8 bases stayed unmatched. The CDR3 coding sequence is TGTGCCAGCAGTCTCGGACAGGGAATTGGCAATCAGCCCCAGCATTTT. This sequence encodes CASSLGQGIGNQPQHF.

The chain employs TRBV5-1 and TRBJ2-3; 11 nucleotides line up with TRBD2. V trimming: 0 bases; J trimming: 4 bases; junction bases outside the gene matches: 1. Germline CDR1 and CDR2: SGHRS and YFSETQ. The CDR3 extends over 15 amino acids. DNA of the CDR3: TGCGCCAGCAGCTTGGTGGGACTAGCGGCAGATACGCAGTATTTT. Its protein product is CASSLVGLAADTQYF.

There are a few counts of this clonotype. The J gene is TRBJ2-7, the V gene TRBV6-4, with D perhaps matching TRBD1 (6 bases). This CDR3 spans 22 amino acids. CDR1 MRHNA and CDR2 SNTAGT come from the germline V gene. Trimming left V 2 bases short and J 0 bases short, with 32 bases between. This chain's CDR3 is CASSDPHFILDRLEGGSYEQYV. In DNA form, the CDR3 reads TGTGCCAGCAGTGACCCCCATTTTATTCTGGACCGCCTCGAAGGGGGCTCCTACGAGCAGTACGTC.